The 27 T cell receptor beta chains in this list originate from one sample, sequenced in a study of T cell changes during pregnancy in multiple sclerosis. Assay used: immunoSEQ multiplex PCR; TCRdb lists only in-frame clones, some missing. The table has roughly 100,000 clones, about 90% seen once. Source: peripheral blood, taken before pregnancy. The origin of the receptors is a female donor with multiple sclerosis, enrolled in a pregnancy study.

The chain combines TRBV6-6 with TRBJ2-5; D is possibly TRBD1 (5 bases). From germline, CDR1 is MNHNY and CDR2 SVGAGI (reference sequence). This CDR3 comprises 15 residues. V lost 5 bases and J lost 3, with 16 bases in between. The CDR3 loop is CASSTLGQEKETQYF. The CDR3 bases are TGTGCCAGCAGTACCTTGGGGCAGGAGAAAGAGACCCAGTACTTC.

In nucleotides, the CDR3 is TGTGCCAGCAGCCAAGATTTTGGGGCGTATGGCTACACCTTC. This sequence encodes CASSQDFGAYGYTF. The chain employs TRBV14 and TRBJ1-2, with a tentative D call TRBD1 (5 bases). V was cut by 0 bases and J by 5 bases, with 10 bases left in between. Germline V CDR1 and CDR2: SGHDN, FVKESK. The CDR3 has 14 amino acids.

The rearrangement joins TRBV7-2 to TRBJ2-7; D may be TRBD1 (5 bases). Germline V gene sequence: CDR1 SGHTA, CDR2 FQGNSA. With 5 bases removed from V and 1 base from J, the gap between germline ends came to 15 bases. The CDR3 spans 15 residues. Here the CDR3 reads CASSTYPAGSYEQYF. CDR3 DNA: TGTGCCAGCAGCACCTACCCAGCAGGGTCCTACGAGCAGTACTTC.

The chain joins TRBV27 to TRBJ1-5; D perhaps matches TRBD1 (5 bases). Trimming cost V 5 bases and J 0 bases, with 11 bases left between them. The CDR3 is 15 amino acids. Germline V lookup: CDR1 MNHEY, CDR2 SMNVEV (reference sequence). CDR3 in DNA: TGTGCCAGCAGTCGCGGGACGAATAGCAATCAGCCCCAGCATTTT. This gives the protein CASSRGTNSNQPQHF.

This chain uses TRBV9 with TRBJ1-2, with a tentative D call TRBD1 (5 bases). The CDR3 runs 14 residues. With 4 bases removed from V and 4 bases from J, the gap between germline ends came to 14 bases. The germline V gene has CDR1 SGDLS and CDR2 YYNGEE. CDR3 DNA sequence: TGTGCCAGCAGCCCACGTGGGGGGATCTATGGCTACACCTTC. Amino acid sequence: CASSPRGGIYGYTF.

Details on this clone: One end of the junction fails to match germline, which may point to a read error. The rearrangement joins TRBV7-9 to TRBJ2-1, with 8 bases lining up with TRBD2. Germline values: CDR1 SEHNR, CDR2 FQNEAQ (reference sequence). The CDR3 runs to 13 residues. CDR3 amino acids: CASSLESGGELIF. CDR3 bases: TGTGCCAGCAGCTTAGAAAGCGGGGGAGAATTAATCTTC.

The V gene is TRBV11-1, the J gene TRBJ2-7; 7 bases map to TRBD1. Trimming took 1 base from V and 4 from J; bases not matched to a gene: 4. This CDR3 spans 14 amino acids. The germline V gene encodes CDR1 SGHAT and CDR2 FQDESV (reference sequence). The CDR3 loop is CASSLGGRGYEQYF. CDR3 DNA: TGTGCCAGCAGCTTAGGAGGCAGGGGGTACGAGCAGTACTTC.

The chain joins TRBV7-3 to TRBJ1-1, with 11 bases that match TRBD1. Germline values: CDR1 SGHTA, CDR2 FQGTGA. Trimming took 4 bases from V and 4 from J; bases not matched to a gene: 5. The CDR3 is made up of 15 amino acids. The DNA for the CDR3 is TGTGCCAGCAGCTACACCGGGACAGGGGGCACTGAAGCTTTCTTT. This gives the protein CASSYTGTGGTEAFF.

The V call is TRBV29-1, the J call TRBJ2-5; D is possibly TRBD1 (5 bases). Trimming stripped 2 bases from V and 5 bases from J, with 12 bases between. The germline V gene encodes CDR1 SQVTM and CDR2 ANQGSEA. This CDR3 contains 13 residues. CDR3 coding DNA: TGCAGCGTTGAACAGGGCCGCCGGGAGACCCAGTACTTC. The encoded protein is CSVEQGRRETQYF. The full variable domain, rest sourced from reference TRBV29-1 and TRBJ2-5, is SAVISQKPSRDICQRGTSLTIQCQVDSQVTMMFWYRQQPGQSLTLIATANQGSEATYESGFVIDKFPISRPNLTFSTLTVSNMSPEDSSIYLCSVEQGRRETQYFGPGTRLLVL.

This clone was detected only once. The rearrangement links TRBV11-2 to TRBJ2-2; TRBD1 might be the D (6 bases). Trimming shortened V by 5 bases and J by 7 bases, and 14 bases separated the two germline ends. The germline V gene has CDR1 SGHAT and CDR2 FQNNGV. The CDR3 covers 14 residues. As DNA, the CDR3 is TGTGCCAGCAGCCGGACAGCCACGGGCGGGGAGCTGTTTTTT. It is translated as CASSRTATGGELFF.

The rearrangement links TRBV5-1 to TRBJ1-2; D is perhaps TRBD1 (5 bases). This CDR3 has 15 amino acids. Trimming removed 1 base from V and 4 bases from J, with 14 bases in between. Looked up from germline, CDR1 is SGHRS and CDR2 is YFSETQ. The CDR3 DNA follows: TGCGCCAGCAGCTTGTCATCCGGGGGAGGCTATGGCTACACCTTC. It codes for CASSLSSGGGYGYTF.

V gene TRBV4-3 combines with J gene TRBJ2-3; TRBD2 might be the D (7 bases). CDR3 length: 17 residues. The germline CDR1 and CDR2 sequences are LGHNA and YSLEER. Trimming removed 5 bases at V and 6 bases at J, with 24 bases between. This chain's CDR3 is CASSKRGRGAFGDTQYF. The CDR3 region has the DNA TGCGCCAGCAGCAAAAGAGGTCGGGGGGCTTTCGGCGATACGCAGTATTTT.

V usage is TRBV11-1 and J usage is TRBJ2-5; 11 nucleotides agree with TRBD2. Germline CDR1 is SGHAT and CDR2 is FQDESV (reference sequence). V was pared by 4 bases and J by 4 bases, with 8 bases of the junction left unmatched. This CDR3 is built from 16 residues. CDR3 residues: CASSSIAGGPTETQYF. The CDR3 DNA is TGTGCCAGCAGCTCTATAGCGGGAGGGCCGACAGAGACCCAGTACTTC.

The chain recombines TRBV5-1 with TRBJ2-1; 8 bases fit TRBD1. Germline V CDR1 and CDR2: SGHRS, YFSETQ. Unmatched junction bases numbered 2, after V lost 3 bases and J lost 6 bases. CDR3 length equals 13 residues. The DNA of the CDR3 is TGCGCCAGCAGCTGGGGACAGGTCAATGAGCAGTTCTTC. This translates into CASSWGQVNEQFF.

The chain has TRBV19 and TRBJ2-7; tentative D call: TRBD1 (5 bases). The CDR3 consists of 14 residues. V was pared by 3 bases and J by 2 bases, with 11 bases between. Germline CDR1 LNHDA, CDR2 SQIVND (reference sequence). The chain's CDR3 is CASSIVGEPYEQYF. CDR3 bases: TGTGCCAGTAGTATTGTAGGGGAACCCTACGAGCAGTACTTC.

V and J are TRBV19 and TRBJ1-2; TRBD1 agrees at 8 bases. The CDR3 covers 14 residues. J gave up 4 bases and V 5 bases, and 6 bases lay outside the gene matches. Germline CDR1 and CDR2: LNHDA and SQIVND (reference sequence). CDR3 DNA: TGTGCCAGTAGTGACAGGGGAGTAGGCTATGGCTACACCTTC. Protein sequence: CASSDRGVGYGYTF.

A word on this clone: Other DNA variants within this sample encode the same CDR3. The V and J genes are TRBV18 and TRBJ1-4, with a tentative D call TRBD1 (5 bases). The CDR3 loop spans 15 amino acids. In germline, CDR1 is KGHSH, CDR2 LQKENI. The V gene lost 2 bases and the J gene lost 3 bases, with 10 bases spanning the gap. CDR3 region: CASSPLGGANEKLFF. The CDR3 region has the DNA TGTGCCAGCTCACCATTGGGGGGAGCTAATGAAAAACTGTTTTTT.

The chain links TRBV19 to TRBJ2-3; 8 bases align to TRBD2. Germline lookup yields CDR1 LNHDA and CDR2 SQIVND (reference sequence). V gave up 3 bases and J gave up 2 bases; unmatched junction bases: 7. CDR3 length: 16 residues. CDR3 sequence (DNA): TGTGCCAGTAGTATGGAACTAGCGGAAATCACAGATACGCAGTATTTT. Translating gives CASSMELAEITDTQYF. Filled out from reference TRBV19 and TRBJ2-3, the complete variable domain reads DGGITQSPKYLFRKEGQNVTLSCEQNLNHDAMYWYRQDPGQGLRLIYYSQIVNDFQKGDIAEGYSVSREKKESFPLTVTSAQKNPTAFYLCASSMELAEITDTQYFGPGTRLTVL.

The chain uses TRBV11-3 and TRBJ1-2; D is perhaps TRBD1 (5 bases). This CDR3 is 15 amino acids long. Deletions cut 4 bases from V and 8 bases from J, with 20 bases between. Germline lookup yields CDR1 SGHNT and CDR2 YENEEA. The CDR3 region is CASSYSTREVGGYTF. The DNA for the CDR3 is TGTGCCAGCAGCTACTCCACCAGGGAAGTAGGCGGCTACACCTTC. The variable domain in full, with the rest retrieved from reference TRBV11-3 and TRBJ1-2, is EAGVVQSPRYKIIEKKQPVAFWCNPISGHNTLYWYLQNLGQGPELLIRYENEEAVDDSQLPKDRFSAERLKGVDSTLKIQPAELGDSAVYLCASSYSTREVGGYTFGSGTRLTVV.

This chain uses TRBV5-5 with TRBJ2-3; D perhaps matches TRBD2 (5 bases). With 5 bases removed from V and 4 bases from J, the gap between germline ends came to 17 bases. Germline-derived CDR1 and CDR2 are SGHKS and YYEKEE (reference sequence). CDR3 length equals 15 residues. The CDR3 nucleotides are TGTGCCAGCAGGCAGACGGGATCTGTGGCAGATACGCAGTATTTT. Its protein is CASRQTGSVADTQYF. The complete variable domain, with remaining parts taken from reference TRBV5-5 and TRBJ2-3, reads DAGVTQSPTHLIKTRGQQVTLRCSPISGHKSVSWYQQVLGQGPQFIFQYYEKEERGRGNFPDRFSARQFPNYSSELNVNALLLGDSALYLCASRQTGSVADTQYFGPGTRLTVL.

The CDR3 protein is CASRGQAAGNTIYF. In DNA form, the CDR3 reads TGTGCCAGCAGAGGACAGGCCGCTGGAAACACCATATATTTT. V and J are TRBV6-5 and TRBJ1-3, with 7 nucleotides matching TRBD1. V lost 6 bases to trimming and J lost 2 bases; unmatched junction nucleotides: 4. Looked up from germline, CDR1 is MNHEY and CDR2 is SVGAGI. This CDR3 has 14 residues.

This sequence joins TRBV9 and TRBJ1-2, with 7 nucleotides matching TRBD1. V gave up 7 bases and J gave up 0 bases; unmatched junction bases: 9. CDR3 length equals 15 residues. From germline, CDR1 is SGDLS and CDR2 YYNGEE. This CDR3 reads CASPPQGDPNYGYTF. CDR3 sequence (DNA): TGTGCCAGCCCCCCTCAGGGGGACCCTAACTATGGCTACACCTTC.

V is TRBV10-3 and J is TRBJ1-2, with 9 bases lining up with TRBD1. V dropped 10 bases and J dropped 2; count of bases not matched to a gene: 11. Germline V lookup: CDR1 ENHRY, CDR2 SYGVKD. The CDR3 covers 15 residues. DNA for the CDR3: TGTGCCACAGGGACAGGGAACGCGATGAACTATGGCTACACCTTC. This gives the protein CATGTGNAMNYGYTF.

CDR3 region: CASSVVGGFTEAFF. CDR3 coding DNA: TGTGCCAGCAGCGTAGTAGGAGGGTTCACTGAAGCTTTCTTT. The J gene is TRBJ1-1, the V gene TRBV9; D call uncertain. The CDR3 covers 14 residues. Trimming removed 0 bases at V and 4 bases at J, with 10 bases between. Per the germline V gene, CDR1 is SGDLS and CDR2 is YYNGEE.

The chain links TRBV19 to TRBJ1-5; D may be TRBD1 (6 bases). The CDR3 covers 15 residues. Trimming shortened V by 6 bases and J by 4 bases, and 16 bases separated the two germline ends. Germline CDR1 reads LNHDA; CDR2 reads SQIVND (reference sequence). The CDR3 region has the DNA TGTGCCAGTAGCACACAGGGAAGCAGTAATCAGCCCCAGCATTTT. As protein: CASSTQGSSNQPQHF.

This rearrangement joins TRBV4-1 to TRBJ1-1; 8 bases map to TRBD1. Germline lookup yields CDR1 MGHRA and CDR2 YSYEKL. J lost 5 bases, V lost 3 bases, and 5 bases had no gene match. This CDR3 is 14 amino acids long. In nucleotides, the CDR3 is TGCGCCAGCAGCCACCAGACAGGGGAGACTGAAGCTTTCTTT. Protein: CASSHQTGETEAFF.

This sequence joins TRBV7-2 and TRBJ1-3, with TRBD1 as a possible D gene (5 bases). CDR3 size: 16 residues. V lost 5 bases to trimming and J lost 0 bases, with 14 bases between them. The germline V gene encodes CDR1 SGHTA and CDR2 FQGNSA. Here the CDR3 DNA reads TGTGCCAGCAGCCCCCCGGGACTGCGCTCTGGAAACACCATATATTTT. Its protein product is CASSPPGLRSGNTIYF.